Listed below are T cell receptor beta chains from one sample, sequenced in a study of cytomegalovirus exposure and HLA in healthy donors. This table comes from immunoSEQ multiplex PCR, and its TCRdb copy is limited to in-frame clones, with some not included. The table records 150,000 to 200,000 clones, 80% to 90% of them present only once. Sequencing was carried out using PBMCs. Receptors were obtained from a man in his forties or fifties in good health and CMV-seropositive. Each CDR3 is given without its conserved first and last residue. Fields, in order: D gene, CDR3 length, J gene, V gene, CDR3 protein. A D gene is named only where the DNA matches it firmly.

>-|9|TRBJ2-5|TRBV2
ASGPPETQY
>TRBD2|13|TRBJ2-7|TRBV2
ASSLGLAGVHEQY
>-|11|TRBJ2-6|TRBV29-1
SVTASGANVLT
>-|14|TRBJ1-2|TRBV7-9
ASSLEGVPANYGYT
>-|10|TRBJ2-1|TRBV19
ASSSWPNEQF
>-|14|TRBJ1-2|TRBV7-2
ASSLGGGARGYGYT
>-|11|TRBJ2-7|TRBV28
ASSQQKTNEQY
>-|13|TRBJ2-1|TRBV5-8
ASSLLLAFRNEQF
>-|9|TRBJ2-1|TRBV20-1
SAGGYNEQF
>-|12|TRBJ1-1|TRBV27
ASSPRVGNTEAF
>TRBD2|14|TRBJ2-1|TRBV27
ASSSPRTSGRSEQF
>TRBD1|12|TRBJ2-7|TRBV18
ASSPGTGKGEQY
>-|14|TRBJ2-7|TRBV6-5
ASSYLRLGIAYEQY
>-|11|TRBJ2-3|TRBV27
ASSSPLTDTQY
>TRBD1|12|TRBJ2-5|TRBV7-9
ATTTQGARETQY
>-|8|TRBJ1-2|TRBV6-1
ASTAAGYT
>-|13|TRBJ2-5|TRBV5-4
ASSLRERGQETQY
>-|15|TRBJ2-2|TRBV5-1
ASSDMPTGANTGELF
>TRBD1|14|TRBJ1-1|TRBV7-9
ASSSPPGQGNTEAF
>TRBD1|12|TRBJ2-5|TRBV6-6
ASSYQTGGGEQY
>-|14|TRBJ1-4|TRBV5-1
ASSLDGRPEYEKLF
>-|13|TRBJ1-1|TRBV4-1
ASSHIARGGAEAF
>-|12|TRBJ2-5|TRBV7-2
ASGLSTSSQTQY
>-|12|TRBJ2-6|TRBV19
ASSAKTRANGLT
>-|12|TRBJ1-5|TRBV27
ASSRERDNQPQH
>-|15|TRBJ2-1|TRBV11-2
ASSLFETGFSYNEQF
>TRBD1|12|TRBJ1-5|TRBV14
ASSKTGLNQPQH
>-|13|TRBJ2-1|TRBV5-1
ASSLEAGMYNEQF
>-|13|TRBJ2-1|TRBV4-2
ASSRRLLGDNEQF
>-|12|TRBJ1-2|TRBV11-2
ASSLGAGSYGYT
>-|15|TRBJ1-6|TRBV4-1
ASSLQMGGAANSPLH
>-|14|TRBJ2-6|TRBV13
ASSPRWGLGANVLT
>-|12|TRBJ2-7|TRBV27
ASLLHRDSYEQY
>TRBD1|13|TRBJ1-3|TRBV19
ATSSGTGTGNTIY
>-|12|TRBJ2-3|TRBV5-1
ASTPLSSRDTQY
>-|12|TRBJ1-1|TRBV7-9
ASSLESGYTEAF
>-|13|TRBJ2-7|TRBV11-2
ASSLGGTSSYEQY
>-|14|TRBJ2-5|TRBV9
ASSVEAGAVQETQY
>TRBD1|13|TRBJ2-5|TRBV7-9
ASSPTGAPQETQY
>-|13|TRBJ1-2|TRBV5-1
ASSLVAGSNYGYT
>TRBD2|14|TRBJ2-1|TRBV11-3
ASSSVAGSSYNEQF
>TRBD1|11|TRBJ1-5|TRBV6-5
ASSRQGNQPQH
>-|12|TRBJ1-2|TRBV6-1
ASSEAGGGRGYT
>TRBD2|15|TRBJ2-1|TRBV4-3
ASSQDPPLAGGNEQF
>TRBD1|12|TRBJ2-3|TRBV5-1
ASRGQTLSATQY
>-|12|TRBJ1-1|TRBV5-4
ASSRQQANTEAF
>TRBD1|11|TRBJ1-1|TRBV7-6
ASSSYDRGEAF
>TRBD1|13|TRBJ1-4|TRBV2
ASRPGTGINEKLF
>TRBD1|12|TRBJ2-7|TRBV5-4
ASSKGTGTVEQY
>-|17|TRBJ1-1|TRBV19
ASTPRGGMEGLKKTEAF
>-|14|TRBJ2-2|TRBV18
ASSPVQGMNTGELF
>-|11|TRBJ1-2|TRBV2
ASSAGMAYGYT
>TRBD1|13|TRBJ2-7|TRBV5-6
ASSRKGDSLYEQY
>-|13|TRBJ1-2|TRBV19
ASSMGHRANYGYT
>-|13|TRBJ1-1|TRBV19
ASILQAQTNTEAF
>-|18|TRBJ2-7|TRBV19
ASSPLLGGSVEYTAYEQY
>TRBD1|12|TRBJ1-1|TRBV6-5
ASSYGTGGTEAF